This TCR beta chain was sequenced for a study of T cell repertoires in cytomegalovirus infection. Study-wide context: CMV infection and matching HLA type were both indicated by public TCR beta signatures.

CDR3 length: 13 residues. The V end lost 0 bases, the J end lost 5 bases, and 8 bases lay between the germline ends. The germline gives CDR1 MNHNY, CDR2 SVGAGI (reference sequence). Study conclusions and caveats: Dominating the ex vivo response were TCR beta clonotypes that were CMV-specific and HLA-C-restricted. Carriers of CMV and the relevant HLA type were discriminated by public TCR beta frequency.

Comments on this clonotype: The antigen remains undetermined.

One entry per CDR3 protein results from TCRdb running MiXCR on the reads. The profile shows some 450,000 distinct CDR3 sequences, approximately 30% of them singletons. Sequenced material: PBMCs. The sequence derives from a human donor in good health (CMV status not recorded). Some clones in this sample may be carry-over from other donors' samples. The V gene is TRBV6-6, the J gene TRBJ2-7; no clear D. CDR3 sequence (DNA): TGTGCCAGCAGTTACTCGATGGGAAACGAGCAGTACTTC. Protein sequence: CASSYSMGNEQYF.